This paragraph reports one TCR beta chain. Its target is not known. CDR1 and CDR2 (germline): SGHRS, YFSETQ. The CDR3 consists of 17 residues. The J segment lost 1 base and the V segment lost 0 bases, leaving 2 bases of the junction unmatched. This specimen belongs to a study of graft-versus-host responses after intestinal transplantation. Turning to the study itself: Multivisceral, liver-intestinal, or isolated intestinal transplants were given to recipients. Recipients uniformly received anti-thymocyte globulin induction, followed by tacrolimus and steroids for roughly three years. Findings and caveats of the study: Across patients carrying graft-donor T cell macrochimerism, allografts held high graft-versus-host to host-versus-graft clonal ratios.

The data were produced by immunoSEQ multiplex PCR, yet TCRdb's version contains in-frame clones alone and is incomplete. Among 89,000 or so clones listed, roughly 85% were seen once. V usage is TRBV5-1 and J usage is TRBJ2-5, with 14 bases matching TRBD2. The sequencing here drew on unstimulated CD4+ T cells sorted from spleen or lymph node cells, taken before intestinal transplant. This clonotype originated in a human donor who received an intestinal transplant. The CDR3 nucleotides read TGCGCCAGCAGCTTGGTGGGACTAGCGGGAGCCCAAGAGACCCAGTACTTC. Encoded protein: CASSLVGLAGAQETQYF.